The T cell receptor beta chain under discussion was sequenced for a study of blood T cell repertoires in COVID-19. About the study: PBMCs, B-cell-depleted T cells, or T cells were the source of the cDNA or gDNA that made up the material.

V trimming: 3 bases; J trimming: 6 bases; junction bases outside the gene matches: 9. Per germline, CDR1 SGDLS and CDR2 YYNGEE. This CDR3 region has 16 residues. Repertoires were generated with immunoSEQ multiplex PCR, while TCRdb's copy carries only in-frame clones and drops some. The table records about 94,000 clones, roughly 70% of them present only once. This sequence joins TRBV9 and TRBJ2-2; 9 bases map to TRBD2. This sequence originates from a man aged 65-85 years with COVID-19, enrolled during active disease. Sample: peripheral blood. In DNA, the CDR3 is TGTGCCAGCAGCGGCTTAGCGGGAGATAGAGCCGGGGAGCTGTTTTTT. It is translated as CASSGLAGDRAGELFF.